This T cell receptor (beta chain) comes out of a study of spatial heterogeneity in lung cancer. About the research overall: Each unique TCR and UMI combination was seen more than ten times on average in raw reads.

Time point denoted: sample taken at primary tumor resection. From tumor, nontumor lung or frozen PBMC, whole RNA was taken unsorted for sequencing. 55 to 80 TRACERx patients with early, untreated non-small cell lung cancer donated samples. This CDR3 has 13 amino acids. V lost 4 bases to trimming and J lost 4 bases, with 14 bases between them. Germline loops: CDR1 SQVTM, CDR2 ANQGSEA. The study's findings and limits: Compared with follow-up, resection was when ubiquitous expanded tumor TCRs appeared in blood more.

A distinct unique molecular identifier was carried by each TCR cDNA molecule. One entry per CDR3 protein, called by TCRdb with MiXCR from the 5' RACE reads. The table has around 48,000 distinct CDR3 sequences, less than 6% seen once. At least ten counts were recorded for this clonotype. Its matching antigen is unknown. Here the sequenced sample was PBMCs, taken at surgery. V usage is TRBV29-1 and J usage is TRBJ2-7; D is possibly TRBD2 (6 bases). This sequence was found in a male donor with early-stage non-small cell lung cancer. The CDR3 protein is CSVGAGVRYEQYF. In nucleotides, the CDR3 is TGCAGCGTTGGAGCGGGCGTAAGGTACGAGCAGTACTTC.